Following are 8 T cell receptor beta chains from one sample sequenced in a study of blood T cell repertoires in COVID-19. Produced via immunoSEQ multiplex PCR; TCRdb's table is partial and in-frame only. Of 400,000 to 500,000 clones detected, roughly 88% appear once; the ten largest clones hold 1.4% to 1.5%. Source material: PBMCs or T cells enriched from blood (not recorded which). These TCRs come from a woman aged 18-35 years who had been exposed to COVID-19.

V usage is TRBV29-1 and J usage is TRBJ2-5, with 9 nucleotides matching TRBD2. Germline V lookup: CDR1 SQVTM, CDR2 ANQGSEA. Trimming took 6 bases from V and 4 from J; bases not matched to a gene: 9. The CDR3 totals 14 residues. CDR3 sequence reads: CSVDLAGTGETQYF. DNA of the CDR3: TGCAGCGTAGACCTAGCGGGGACGGGAGAGACCCAGTACTTC. The full variable domain, in which reference TRBV29-1 and TRBJ2-5 provide the parts outside the CDR3, is SAVISQKPSRDICQRGTSLTIQCQVDSQVTMMFWYRQQPGQSLTLIATANQGSEATYESGFVIDKFPISRPNLTFSTLTVSNMSPEDSSIYLCSVDLAGTGETQYFGPGTRLLVL.

The CDR3 spells CASSGRGRGRDEQFF. CDR3 DNA sequence: TGTGCCAGCAGTGGTCGGGGCAGGGGGAGAGATGAGCAGTTCTTC. V is TRBV28 and J is TRBJ2-1; 7 bases fit TRBD1. In germline, CDR1 is MDHEN, CDR2 SYDVKM. The CDR3 extends over 15 amino acids. With V trimmed by 5 bases and J by 8 bases, 12 bases remained unmatched.

The CDR3 sequence: CASTGGNFGEQYF. The CDR3 DNA sequence: TGTGCCAGTACGGGAGGGAATTTTGGCGAGCAGTACTTC. The chain is built from TRBV19 and TRBJ2-7; 8 bases agree with TRBD2. Germline V gene data show CDR1 as LNHDA and CDR2 as SQIVND (reference sequence). V dropped 7 bases and J dropped 6; count of bases not matched to a gene: 8. The CDR3 is made up of 13 amino acids.

The V call is TRBV6-1, the J call TRBJ2-7, with D maybe TRBD2 (6 bases). From germline, CDR1 is MNHNS and CDR2 SASEGT. The CDR3 extends over 16 amino acids. The V and J ends lost 4 bases and 4 bases respectively, with 20 bases between them. This CDR3 is CASSGLGGGLPYEQYF. The CDR3 bases are TGTGCCAGCAGTGGTTTGGGGGGTGGTCTCCCTTACGAGCAGTACTTC.

The chain joins TRBV2 to TRBJ2-2; 9 bases map to TRBD2. J lost 6 bases, V lost 2 bases, and 13 bases had no gene match. The CDR3 length is 18 residues. Germline CDR1 and CDR2: SNHLY and FYNNEI. The CDR3 is CASSERQQGLADSGELFF. CDR3 sequence (DNA): TGTGCCAGCAGTGAAAGACAACAGGGACTAGCTGACTCCGGGGAGCTGTTTTTT.

In its sample, this clone was seen once. The sample contains more than one DNA sequence encoding this CDR3. The V gene is TRBV28, the J gene TRBJ2-2; TRBD1 is a possible D gene (5 bases). CDR1 and CDR2 (germline): MDHEN, SYDVKM. The CDR3 contains 12 residues. V dropped 5 bases and J dropped 8 bases, with 9 bases sitting between them. Here the CDR3 DNA reads TGTGCCAGCAGTCTCCGGACAGGGGAGCTGTTTTTT. Protein product: CASSLRTGELFF.

This chain joins TRBV11-1 and TRBJ2-5; TRBD2 aligns across 7 bases. Germline loops: CDR1 SGHAT, CDR2 FQDESV (reference sequence). J was trimmed by 2 bases and V by 3 bases; bases with no gene match: 3. The CDR3 has 14 residues. CDR3 region: CASSFLADQETQYF. In DNA form, the CDR3 reads TGTGCCAGCAGCTTCCTAGCGGATCAAGAGACCCAGTACTTC.

This clone was seen only a few times. V is TRBV7-9 and J is TRBJ1-5, with D maybe TRBD1 (6 bases). The CDR3 is 16 amino acids. Trimming cost V 1 base and J 5 bases, with 15 bases left between them. Per the germline V gene, CDR1 is SEHNR and CDR2 is FQNEAQ (reference sequence). CDR3 DNA sequence: TGTGCCAGCAGCTTAGGGGTTGGGGGCCCCGATCAGCCCCAGCATTTT. It encodes CASSLGVGGPDQPQHF.